This section outlines one T cell receptor beta chain sequence together with its context. TCRdb itself ran the 5' RACE reads through MiXCR, one entry per CDR3 protein. This repertoire shows about 160,000 distinct CDR3 sequences, 15% to 20% found once; its top ten account for under 9%. Trimming cost V 2 bases and J 1 base, with 9 bases left between them. Per the germline V gene, CDR1 is SGHNT and CDR2 is YENEEA. The CDR3 length is 15 residues. The record originates from a study of CD8 T cells in ankylosing spondylitis. The sequencing input was blood, either unsorted or a sorted T cell fraction (not recorded which). This clonotype was sampled from a male donor with ankylosing spondylitis or in good health (not recorded which). The chain uses TRBV11-3 and TRBJ1-5; possibly TRBD1 for D (5 bases). The CDR3 loop is CASSLQGPSNQPQHF. CDR3 bases: TGTGCCAGCAGCTTACAGGGTCCCAGCAATCAGCCCCAGCATTTT.